Presented here are 16 T cell receptor beta chains from one specimen sequenced in a study of T-cell memory formation after mild COVID-19. TCRdb redid the calling of the 5' RACE reads with MiXCR, one entry per CDR3 protein. The sample holds 280,000 or so distinct CDR3 sequences, roughly 17% seen once. The sequencing input was PBMCs or a T cell subset sorted from them (not recorded which). The receptors here all came from a man aged 18 to 30 who had mild COVID-19 (a few samples of this study predate the infection). Cell type and time point are not known.

This clonotype came up a few times. The rearrangement uses TRBV4-3 and TRBJ2-3; TRBD2 matches 9 bases. Germline loops: CDR1 LGHNA, CDR2 YSLEER. The junction had 8 bases not matched to a gene; V was cut back by 1 base and J by 6 bases. The CDR3 contains 16 residues. In DNA form, the CDR3 reads TGCGCCAGCAGCCAAGGTCCTAGCGGGGCGGGGGATACGCAGTATTTT. It is translated as CASSQGPSGAGDTQYF.

This chain joins TRBV7-2 and TRBJ2-3; 7 nucleotides line up with TRBD2. V lost 5 bases, J lost 4 bases, and 9 bases stayed unmatched. The CDR3 totals 15 residues. Germline V lookup: CDR1 SGHTA, CDR2 FQGNSA. This CDR3 is CASSGLVIISDTQYF. Here the CDR3 DNA reads TGTGCCAGCAGCGGACTAGTGATAATCTCAGATACGCAGTATTTT.

J is TRBJ1-4 and V is TRBV5-1, with D perhaps TRBD1 (6 bases). The germline CDR1 and CDR2 sequences are SGHRS and YFSETQ. This CDR3 is 15 amino acids long. Trimming pared 3 bases from V and 6 bases from J, leaving 15 bases between. CDR3 in amino acids: CASSSRQEKDEKLFF. DNA of the CDR3: TGCGCCAGCAGCTCCCGACAGGAAAAGGATGAAAAACTGTTTTTT. Full variable domain (missing parts from reference TRBV5-1 and TRBJ1-4): KAGVTQTPRYLIKTRGQQVTLSCSPISGHRSVSWYQQTPGQGLQFLFEYFSETQRNKGNFPGRFSGRQFSNSRSEMNVSTLELGDSALYLCASSSRQEKDEKLFFGSGTQLSVL.

This clonotype has at least ten counts. This chain uses TRBV29-1 with TRBJ2-7; no clear D. In germline, CDR1 is SQVTM, CDR2 ANQGSEA. The CDR3 is 13 residues long. V was clipped by 2 bases and J by 7 bases, with 15 bases between them. The CDR3 nucleotides read TGCAGCGTTGAAAGTGGCTTCCTGCGGGAGCAGTACTTC. It specifies CSVESGFLREQYF.

This clonotype showed up just once. The chain uses TRBV5-1 and TRBJ1-2, with no clear D. Per the germline V gene, CDR1 is SGHRS and CDR2 is YFSETQ. The CDR3 is 14 residues long. The V gene lost 3 bases and the J gene lost 6 bases, with 15 bases spanning the gap. The CDR3 protein is CASSWGTHGDGYTF. The DNA for the CDR3 is TGCGCCAGCAGCTGGGGAACGCATGGAGATGGCTACACCTTC.

The chain couples TRBV5-1 to TRBJ2-3; 8 bases fit TRBD2. V was clipped by 4 bases and J by 5 bases; unmatched bases: 6. Germline V gene data show CDR1 as SGHRS and CDR2 as YFSETQ. There are 14 residues in the CDR3. CDR3 sequence reads: CASSDGLALDTQYF. The CDR3 DNA follows: TGCGCCAGCAGCGACGGACTAGCCTTAGATACGCAGTATTTT.

The V and J genes are TRBV10-3 and TRBJ2-1; 11 bases match TRBD2. Germline V gives CDR1 ENHRY, CDR2 SYGVKD. The CDR3 covers 13 residues. V was clipped by 7 bases and J by 6 bases; unmatched bases: 2. The CDR3 DNA reads TGTGCCATCAATCTAGCGGGAGGCAATGAGCAGTTCTTC. This translates into CAINLAGGNEQFF.

The chain uses TRBV7-9 and TRBJ2-5; possibly TRBD1 or TRBD2 for D (5 bases each). The ends were cut back, 5 bases at V and 4 bases at J, with 14 bases in the middle. Germline V gene data show CDR1 as SEHNR and CDR2 as FQNEAQ (reference sequence). CDR3 size: 14 residues. The CDR3 here is CASSPGTGPETQYF. The CDR3 nucleotides are TGTGCCAGCAGCCCTGGTACGGGGCCAGAGACCCAGTACTTC.

This clonotype was picked up one time. The chain combines TRBV20-1 with TRBJ1-2, with 8 nucleotides matching TRBD1. Germline values: CDR1 DFQATT, CDR2 SNEGSKA (reference sequence). The CDR3 spans 14 residues. V lost 6 bases, J lost 2 bases, and 8 bases stayed unmatched. The CDR3, as DNA: TGCAGTGCCCCCAGGACAGGGCGGAACTATGGCTACACCTTC. Residues: CSAPRTGRNYGYTF.

This clonotype occurred a few times. The J gene is TRBJ2-5, the V gene TRBV7-2, with D possibly TRBD2 on 7 matching bases. CDR3 length: 16 amino acids. V lost 7 bases, J lost 5 bases, and 23 bases lay in between. Germline V lookup: CDR1 SGHTA, CDR2 FQGNSA. The CDR3 DNA follows: TGTGCCAGCACCGTTTCTGCTTGGGCGGGGGCGGAGACCCAGTACTTC. This encodes CASTVSAWAGAETQYF. Full variable domain (remainder filled in from reference TRBV7-2 and TRBJ2-5): GAGVSQSPSNKVTEKGKDVELRCDPISGHTALYWYRQSLGQGLEFLIYFQGNSAPDKSGLPSDRFSAERTGGSVSTLTIQRTQQEDSAVYLCASTVSAWAGAETQYFGPGTRLLVL.

The gene calls are TRBV7-9 and TRBJ2-3; D gene uncertain. The CDR3 runs to 11 residues. Between the trimmed V and J ends, which lost 5 bases and 6 bases, there was a span of 6 bases. Germline V gene sequence: CDR1 SEHNR, CDR2 FQNEAQ (reference sequence). The CDR3 region is CASSGVDTQYF. CDR3 DNA sequence: TGTGCCAGCAGCGGCGTGGATACGCAGTATTTT.

The gene calls are TRBV6-5 and TRBJ2-7, with D possibly TRBD1 on 6 matching bases. Trimming took off 7 bases at V and 3 bases at J, with 13 bases between the two ends. Germline V lookup: CDR1 MNHEY, CDR2 SVGAGI. This CDR3 is 13 amino acids long. CDR3: CASTLAGVYEQYV. CDR3 nucleotide sequence: TGTGCCAGCACCCTAGCAGGGGTCTACGAGCAGTACGTC.

This clonotype was observed a few times. The rearrangement joins TRBV15 to TRBJ2-5; tentative D call: TRBD2 (5 bases). V gave up 5 bases and J gave up 5 bases, with 9 bases separating them. Germline assignment: CDR1 LNHNV and CDR2 YYDKDF (reference sequence). The CDR3 loop spans 12 amino acids. The CDR3 DNA reads TGTGCCACCAGCCCCGGGGAGGAGACCCAGTACTTC. This gives the protein CATSPGEETQYF.

This clonotype occurred a few times. The rearrangement uses TRBV6-4 and TRBJ2-3, with TRBD2 matching 10 bases. The CDR3 extends over 15 amino acids. In germline, CDR1 is MRHNA, CDR2 SNTAGT. The ends lost 7 bases at V and 4 bases at J; junction bases unmatched: 8. The DNA for the CDR3 is TGTGCCAGCAAAAGCGGGGGGGCCGTGGCAGATACGCAGTATTTT. Its protein is CASKSGGAVADTQYF.

The chain employs TRBV7-8 and TRBJ2-2; D unclear. V was cut by 1 base and J by 6 bases, with 12 bases left in between. In germline, CDR1 is SGHVS, CDR2 FQNEAQ. This CDR3 is 15 amino acids long. The CDR3 DNA reads as TGTGCCAGCAGCTTAGGCCCTATCCGGTCCGGGGAGCTGTTTTTT. This encodes CASSLGPIRSGELFF.

This clonotype was picked up many times. This sequence joins TRBV7-2 and TRBJ2-1; 9 nucleotides match TRBD2. Germline V CDR1 and CDR2: SGHTA, FQGNSA. This CDR3 is built from 14 residues. The V segment lost 4 bases and the J segment 8 bases; nucleotides outside the gene matches: 6. The CDR3 nucleotides are TGTGCCAGCAGCTGGGGCGGGGGGGCGGATGAGCAGTTCTTC. Protein product: CASSWGGGADEQFF.